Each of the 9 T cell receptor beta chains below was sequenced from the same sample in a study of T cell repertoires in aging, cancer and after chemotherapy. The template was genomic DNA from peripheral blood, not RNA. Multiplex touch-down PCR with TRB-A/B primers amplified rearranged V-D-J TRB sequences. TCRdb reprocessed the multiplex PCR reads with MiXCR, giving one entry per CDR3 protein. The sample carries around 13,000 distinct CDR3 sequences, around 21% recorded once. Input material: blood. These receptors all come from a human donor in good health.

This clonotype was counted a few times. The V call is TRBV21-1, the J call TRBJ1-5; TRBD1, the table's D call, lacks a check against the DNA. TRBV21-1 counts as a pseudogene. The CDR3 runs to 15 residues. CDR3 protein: CASSKNQGRNQPQHF. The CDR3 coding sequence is TGTGCCAGCAGCAAGAACCAGGGTCGCAATCAGCCCCAGCATTTT.

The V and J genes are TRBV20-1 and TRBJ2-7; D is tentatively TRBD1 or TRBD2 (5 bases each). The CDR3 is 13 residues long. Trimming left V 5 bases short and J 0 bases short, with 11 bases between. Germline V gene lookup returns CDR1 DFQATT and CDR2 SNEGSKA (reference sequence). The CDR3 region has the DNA TGCAGTGCTGCCGGGACCCTCTCCTACGAGCAGTACTTC. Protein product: CSAAGTLSYEQYF.

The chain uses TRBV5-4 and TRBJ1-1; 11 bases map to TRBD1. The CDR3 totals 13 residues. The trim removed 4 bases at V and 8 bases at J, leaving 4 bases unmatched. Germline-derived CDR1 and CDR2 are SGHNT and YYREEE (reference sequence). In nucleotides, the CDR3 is TGTGCCAGCAGCAGCCGGACAGGGGGCGAAGCTTTCTTT. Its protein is CASSSRTGGEAFF.

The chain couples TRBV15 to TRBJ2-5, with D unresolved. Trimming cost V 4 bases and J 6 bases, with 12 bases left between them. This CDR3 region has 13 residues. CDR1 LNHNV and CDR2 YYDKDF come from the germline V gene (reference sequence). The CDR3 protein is CATSTVVKKTQYF. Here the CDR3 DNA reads TGTGCCACCAGCACTGTAGTTAAGAAGACCCAGTACTTC.

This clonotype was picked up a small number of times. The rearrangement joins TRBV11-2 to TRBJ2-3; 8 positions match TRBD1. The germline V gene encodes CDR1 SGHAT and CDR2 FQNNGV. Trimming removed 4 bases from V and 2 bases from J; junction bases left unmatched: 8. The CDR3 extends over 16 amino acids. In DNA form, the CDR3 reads TGTGCCAGCAGCTCAGGGACAGGAAAGGACACAGATACGCAGTATTTT. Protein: CASSSGTGKDTDTQYF. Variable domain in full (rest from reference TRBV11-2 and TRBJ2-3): EAGVAQSPRYKIIEKRQSVAFWCNPISGHATLYWYQQILGQGPKLLIQFQNNGVVDDSQLPKDRFSAERLKGVDSTLKIQPAKLEDSAVYLCASSSGTGKDTDTQYFGPGTRLTVL.

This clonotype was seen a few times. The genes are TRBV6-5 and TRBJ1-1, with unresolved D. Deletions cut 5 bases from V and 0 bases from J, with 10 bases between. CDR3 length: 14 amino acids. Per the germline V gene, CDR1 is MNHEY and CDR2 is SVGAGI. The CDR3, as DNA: TGTGCCAGCAGTGAATACAGAATGAACACTGAAGCTTTCTTT. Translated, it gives CASSEYRMNTEAFF.

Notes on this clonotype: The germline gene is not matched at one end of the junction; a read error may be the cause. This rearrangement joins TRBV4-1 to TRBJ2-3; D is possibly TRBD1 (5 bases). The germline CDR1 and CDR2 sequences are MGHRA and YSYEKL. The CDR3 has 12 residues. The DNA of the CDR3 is TGCGCCAGCAGCCCCGGTACAGGTACGCAGTATTTT. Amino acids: CASSPGTGTQYF.

DNA for the CDR3: TGTGCCAGCAGTGAACTCGTCACCGGGGAGCTGTTTTTT. This translates into CASSELVTGELFF. This rearrangement joins TRBV25-1 to TRBJ2-2; D is unclear. CDR1 and CDR2 from the germline V gene are MGHDK and SYGVNS. V was clipped by 2 bases and J by 4 bases, with 5 bases between them. The CDR3 is made up of 13 amino acids.

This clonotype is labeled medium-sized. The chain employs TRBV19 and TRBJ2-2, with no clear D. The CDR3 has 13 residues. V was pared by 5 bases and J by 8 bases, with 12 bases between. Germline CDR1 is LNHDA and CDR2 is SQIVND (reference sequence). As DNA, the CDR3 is TGTGCCAGTAGTTTCGAGTTCCCGGGGGAGCTGTTTTTT. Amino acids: CASSFEFPGELFF.